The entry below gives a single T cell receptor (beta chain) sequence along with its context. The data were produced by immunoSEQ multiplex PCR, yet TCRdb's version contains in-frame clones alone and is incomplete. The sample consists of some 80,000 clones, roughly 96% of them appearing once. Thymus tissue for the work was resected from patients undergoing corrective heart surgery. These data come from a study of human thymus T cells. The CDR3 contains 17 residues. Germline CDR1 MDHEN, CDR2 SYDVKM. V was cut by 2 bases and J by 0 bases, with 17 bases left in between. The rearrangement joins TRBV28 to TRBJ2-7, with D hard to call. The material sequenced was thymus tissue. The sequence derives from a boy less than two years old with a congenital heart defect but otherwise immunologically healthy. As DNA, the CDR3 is TGTGCCAGCAGTTTAACCCCCGACTGGCGGCACTCCTACGAGCAGTACTTC. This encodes CASSLTPDWRHSYEQYF.